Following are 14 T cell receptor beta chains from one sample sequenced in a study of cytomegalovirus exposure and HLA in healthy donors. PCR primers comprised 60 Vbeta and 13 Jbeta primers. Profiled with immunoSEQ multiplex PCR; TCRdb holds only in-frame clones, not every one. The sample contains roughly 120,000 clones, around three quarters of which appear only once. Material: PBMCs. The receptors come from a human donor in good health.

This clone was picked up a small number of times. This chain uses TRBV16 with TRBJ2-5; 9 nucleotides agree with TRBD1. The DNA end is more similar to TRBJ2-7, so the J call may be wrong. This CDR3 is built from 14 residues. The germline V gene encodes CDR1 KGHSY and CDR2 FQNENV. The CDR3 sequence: CASSGWTGAYEQYF. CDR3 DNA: TGTGCCAGCAGCGGGTGGACAGGGGCCTACGAGCAGTACTTC.

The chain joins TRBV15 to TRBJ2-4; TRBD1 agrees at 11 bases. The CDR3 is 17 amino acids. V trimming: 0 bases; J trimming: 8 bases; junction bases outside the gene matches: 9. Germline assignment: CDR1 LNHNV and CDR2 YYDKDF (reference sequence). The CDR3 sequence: CATSREAGQGVVDIQYF. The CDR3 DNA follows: TGTGCCACCAGCAGAGAAGCGGGACAGGGGGTAGTAGACATTCAGTACTTC.

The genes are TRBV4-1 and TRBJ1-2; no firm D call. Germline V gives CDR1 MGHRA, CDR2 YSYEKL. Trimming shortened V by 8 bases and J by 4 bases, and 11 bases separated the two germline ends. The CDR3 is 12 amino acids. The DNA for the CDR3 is TGCGCCAGCGGTGGGAGTGCCTATGGCTACACCTTC. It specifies CASGGSAYGYTF.

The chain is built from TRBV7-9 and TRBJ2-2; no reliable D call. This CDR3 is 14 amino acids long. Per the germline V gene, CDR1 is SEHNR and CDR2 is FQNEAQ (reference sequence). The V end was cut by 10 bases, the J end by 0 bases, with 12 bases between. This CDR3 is CAIRRLANTGELFF. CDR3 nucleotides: TGTGCCATCCGAAGACTGGCGAACACCGGGGAGCTGTTTTTT.

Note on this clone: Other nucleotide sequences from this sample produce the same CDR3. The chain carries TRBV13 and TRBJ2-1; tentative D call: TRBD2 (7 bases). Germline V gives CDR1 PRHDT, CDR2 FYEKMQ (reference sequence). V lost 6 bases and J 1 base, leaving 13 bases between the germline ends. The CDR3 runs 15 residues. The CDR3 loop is CASSRGGASYNEQFF. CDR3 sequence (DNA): TGTGCCAGCAGTCGAGGGGGGGCATCCTACAATGAGCAGTTCTTC.

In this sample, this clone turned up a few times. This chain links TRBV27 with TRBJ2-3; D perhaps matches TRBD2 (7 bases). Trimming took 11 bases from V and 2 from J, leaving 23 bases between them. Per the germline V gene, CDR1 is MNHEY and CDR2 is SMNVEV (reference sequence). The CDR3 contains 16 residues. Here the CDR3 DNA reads TGTGCCTGCTCCCGGGGGGCTCGCCCTGTCACAGATACGCAGTATTTT. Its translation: CACSRGARPVTDTQYF.

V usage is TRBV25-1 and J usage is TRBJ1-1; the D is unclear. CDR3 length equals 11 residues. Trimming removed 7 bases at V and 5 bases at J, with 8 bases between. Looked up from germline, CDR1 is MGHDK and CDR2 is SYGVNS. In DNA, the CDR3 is TGTGCCAGCATTGAGAGAACTGAAGCTTTCTTT. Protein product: CASIERTEAFF. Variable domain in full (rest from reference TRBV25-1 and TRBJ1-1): EADIYQTPRYLVIGTGKKITLECSQTMGHDKMYWYQQDPGMELHLIHYSYGVNSTEKGDLSSESTVSRIRTEHFPLTLESARPSHTSQYLCASIERTEAFFGQGTRLTVV.

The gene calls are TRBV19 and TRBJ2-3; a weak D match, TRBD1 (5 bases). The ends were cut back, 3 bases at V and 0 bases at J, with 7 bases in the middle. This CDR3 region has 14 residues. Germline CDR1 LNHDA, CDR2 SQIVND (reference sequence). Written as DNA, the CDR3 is TGTGCCAGTAGTATTAGGGGAAGCACAGATACGCAGTATTTT. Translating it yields CASSIRGSTDTQYF.

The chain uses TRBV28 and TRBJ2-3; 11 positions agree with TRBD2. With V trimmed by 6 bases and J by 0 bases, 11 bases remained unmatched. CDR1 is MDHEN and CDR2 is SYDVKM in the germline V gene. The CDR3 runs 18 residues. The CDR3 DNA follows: TGTGCCAGCAGAAAAGGGGGTAGCGGGAGGGGGAGCACAGATACGCAGTATTTT. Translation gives CASRKGGSGRGSTDTQYF.

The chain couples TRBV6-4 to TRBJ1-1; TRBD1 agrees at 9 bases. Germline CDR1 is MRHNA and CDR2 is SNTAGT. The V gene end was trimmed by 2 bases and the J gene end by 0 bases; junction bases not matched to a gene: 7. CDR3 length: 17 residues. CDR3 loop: CASSDPPGQGLNTEAFF. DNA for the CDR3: TGTGCCAGCAGTGACCCTCCGGGACAGGGACTGAACACTGAAGCTTTCTTT.

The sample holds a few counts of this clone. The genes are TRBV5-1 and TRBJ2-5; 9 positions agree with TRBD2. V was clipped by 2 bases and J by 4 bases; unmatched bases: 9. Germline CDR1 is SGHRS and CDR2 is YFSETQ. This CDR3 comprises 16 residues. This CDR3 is CASSFSGRSLRETQYF. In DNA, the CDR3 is TGCGCCAGCAGCTTCAGCGGGAGGTCGCTTCGAGAGACCCAGTACTTC.

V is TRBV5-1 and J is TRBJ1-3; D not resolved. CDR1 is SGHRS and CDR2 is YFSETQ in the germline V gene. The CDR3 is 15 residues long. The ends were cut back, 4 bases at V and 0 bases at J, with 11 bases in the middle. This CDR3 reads CASSEVPLSGNTIYF. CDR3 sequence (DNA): TGCGCCAGCAGCGAGGTTCCGCTCTCTGGAAACACCATATATTTT.

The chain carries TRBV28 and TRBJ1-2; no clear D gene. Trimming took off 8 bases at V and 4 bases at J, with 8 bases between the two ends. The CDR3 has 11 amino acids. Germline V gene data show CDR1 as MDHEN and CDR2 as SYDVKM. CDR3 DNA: TGTGCCAGCCAGGAGGCCTATGGCTACACCTTC. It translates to CASQEAYGYTF.

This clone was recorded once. The DNA for the CDR3 is TGTGCCAGCTCACCACTGTTACAGGGGAACCACAATGAGCAGTTCTTC. This encodes CASSPLLQGNHNEQFF. The chain combines TRBV18 with TRBJ2-1, with 7 bases lining up with TRBD1. V dropped 1 base and J dropped 5; count of bases not matched to a gene: 8. This CDR3 region has 16 residues. CDR1 and CDR2 from the germline V gene are KGHSH and LQKENI.